The 21 T cell receptor beta chains below were found in one sample sequenced in a study of cytomegalovirus exposure and HLA in healthy donors. The study ran its PCR with 60 Vbeta and 13 Jbeta primers. Using immunoSEQ multiplex PCR, the repertoire was profiled, and TCRdb retains in-frame clones only, with some absent. The sample lists about 76,000 clones; under 80% were seen once. Sequencing used PBMCs. These receptors came from a man in his 60s in good health and CMV-seropositive.

The chain uses TRBV5-5 and TRBJ1-1; D may be TRBD1 (5 bases). The V and J ends lost 1 base and 3 bases respectively, with 10 bases between them. CDR1 SGHKS and CDR2 YYEKEE come from the germline V gene (reference sequence). This CDR3 spans 14 amino acids. CDR3 DNA: TGTGCCAGCAGCTTGTCAGCCAGGGACACTGAAGCTTTCTTT. As protein: CASSLSARDTEAFF. Using reference TRBV5-5 and TRBJ1-1 for the parts outside the CDR3, the full variable domain is DAGVTQSPTHLIKTRGQQVTLRCSPISGHKSVSWYQQVLGQGPQFIFQYYEKEERGRGNFPDRFSARQFPNYSSELNVNALLLGDSALYLCASSLSARDTEAFFGQGTRLTVV.

The chain has TRBV5-1 and TRBJ2-4, with 7 nucleotides matching TRBD1. With 0 bases clipped from V and 7 bases from J, the junction kept 4 bases outside the gene matches. This CDR3 region has 14 residues. Germline assignment: CDR1 SGHRS and CDR2 YFSETQ. The CDR3 loop reads CASSLAQQGNIQYF. CDR3 bases: TGCGCCAGCAGCTTGGCCCAACAGGGGAACATTCAGTACTTC.

The V gene is TRBV5-5, the J gene TRBJ1-1, with TRBD1 matching 7 bases. V was pared by 4 bases and J by 0 bases, with 3 bases of the junction left unmatched. Germline loops: CDR1 SGHKS, CDR2 YYEKEE (reference sequence). The CDR3 consists of 14 residues. The DNA of the CDR3 is TGTGCCAGCAGCCCACAGGGGATGAACACTGAAGCTTTCTTT. Translating gives CASSPQGMNTEAFF.

This chain links TRBV5-1 with TRBJ2-1, with TRBD1 matching 8 bases. The CDR3 covers 15 residues. V trimming: 4 bases; J trimming: 4 bases; junction bases outside the gene matches: 7. CDR1 SGHRS and CDR2 YFSETQ come from the germline V gene. The CDR3 DNA reads as TGCGCCAGCAGCCGTGACAGGGGACGTTACAATGAGCAGTTCTTC. Translating it yields CASSRDRGRYNEQFF.

As concerns this clone: The same CDR3 is also encoded by other DNA sequences in this sample. The chain combines TRBV7-2 with TRBJ2-3; D is unclear. This CDR3 comprises 12 residues. Trimming took off 5 bases at V and 6 bases at J, with 9 bases between the two ends. The V gene's germline CDR1 is SGHTA and CDR2 FQGNSA. The CDR3 DNA reads TGTGCCAGCAGCCTACTCGGTGATACGCAGTATTTT. Its protein product is CASSLLGDTQYF.

The chain recombines TRBV6-1 with TRBJ2-5; 7 positions agree with TRBD1. The assigned J gene may be wrong: the sequence end matches TRBJ2-7 better. Looked up from germline, CDR1 is MNHNS and CDR2 is SASEGT. CDR3 length: 14 residues. CDR3 in DNA: TGTGCCAGCACTCCCGGGACAGCCTCCTACGAGCAGTACTTC. Translated: CASTPGTASYEQYF.

The chain carries TRBV10-3 and TRBJ2-5; the match to TRBD2 covers 8 bases. The J segment lost 5 bases and the V segment lost 4 bases, leaving 3 bases of the junction unmatched. This CDR3 spans 13 amino acids. Per the germline V gene, CDR1 is ENHRY and CDR2 is SYGVKD. The CDR3 sequence is CAISGGGPETQYF. The DNA for the CDR3 is TGTGCCATCAGTGGCGGGGGGCCGGAGACCCAGTACTTC.

This clone was seen a single time. The junction and the germline gene differ at one end; a read error may be behind it. The V gene is TRBV2, the J gene TRBJ1-5; D is possibly TRBD1 (5 bases). The CDR3 covers 13 residues. The V gene's germline CDR1 is SNHLY and CDR2 FYNNEI. The CDR3 reads CASSEGISRARTF. In DNA form, the CDR3 reads TGTGCCAGCAGTGAGGGGATTTCCAGGGCCCGCACATTT.

V gene TRBV2 combines with J gene TRBJ2-1; 13 bases are a match to TRBD2. From germline, CDR1 is SNHLY and CDR2 FYNNEI. The CDR3 spans 15 residues. The V and J ends lost 9 bases and 7 bases, in that order; junction bases with no gene match: 9. The CDR3 DNA sequence: TGTGCCAGTACCCCCGGGACTAGCGGGACTAATGAGCAGTTCTTC. Translation: CASTPGTSGTNEQFF.

J is TRBJ1-2 and V is TRBV28, with 8 bases matching TRBD1. This CDR3 is built from 14 residues. Losses at the gene ends were 10 bases for V and 0 bases for J; bases not matched to a gene: 7. From germline, CDR1 is MDHEN and CDR2 SYDVKM. The CDR3 loop reads CAIGQGHANYGYTF. The CDR3 DNA follows: TGTGCCATAGGACAGGGCCATGCTAACTATGGCTACACCTTC.

The rearrangement links TRBV9 to TRBJ2-5; 7 bases match TRBD2. CDR1 and CDR2 (germline): SGDLS, YYNGEE. Trimming cost V 4 bases and J 4 bases; bases outside gene matches: 16. The CDR3 extends over 17 amino acids. CDR3 DNA: TGTGCCAGCAGCTCCCCCGGGGTTAGCGGGTGGCGAGAGACCCAGTACTTC. Translating it yields CASSSPGVSGWRETQYF.

The chain has TRBV19 and TRBJ2-2; TRBD2 matches 12 bases. The germline V gene has CDR1 LNHDA and CDR2 SQIVND (reference sequence). This CDR3 has 17 amino acids. The ends lost 5 bases at V and 6 bases at J; junction bases unmatched: 10. CDR3: CASSDMTSGGPSGELFF. CDR3 DNA sequence: TGTGCCAGTAGTGATATGACTAGCGGGGGCCCTTCCGGGGAGCTGTTTTTT. The whole variable domain, remainder taken from reference TRBV19 and TRBJ2-2, is DGGITQSPKYLFRKEGQNVTLSCEQNLNHDAMYWYRQDPGQGLRLIYYSQIVNDFQKGDIAEGYSVSREKKESFPLTVTSAQKNPTAFYLCASSDMTSGGPSGELFFGEGSRLTVL.

The gene calls are TRBV27 and TRBJ2-1, with TRBD2 matching over 9 bases. Germline assignment: CDR1 MNHEY and CDR2 SMNVEV (reference sequence). The CDR3 spans 16 residues. Losses at the gene ends were 5 bases for V and 3 bases for J; bases not matched to a gene: 8. CDR3 in DNA: TGTGCCAGCAGTCCGGTAGCGGGAGTCGTCTACAATGAGCAGTTCTTC. It yields the protein CASSPVAGVVYNEQFF.

The chain carries TRBV7-2 and TRBJ1-2; D remains unclear. Trimming took off 2 bases at V and 4 bases at J, with 14 bases between the two ends. The germline V gene has CDR1 SGHTA and CDR2 FQGNSA. The CDR3 runs to 15 residues. CDR3 bases: TGTGCCAGCAGCTTAAGTAGGGAGAGCGCCTATGGCTACACCTTC. This sequence encodes CASSLSRESAYGYTF.

This clone was found once. The V call is TRBV7-9, the J call TRBJ2-3; no clear D gene. With 3 bases removed from V and 0 bases from J, the gap between germline ends came to 7 bases. Germline lookup yields CDR1 SEHNR and CDR2 FQNEAQ (reference sequence). The length of the CDR3 is 14 residues. The CDR3 sequence: CASSFTTSTDTQYF. CDR3 coding DNA: TGTGCCAGCAGCTTTACCACTAGCACAGATACGCAGTATTTT.

The rearrangement uses TRBV5-1 and TRBJ2-3; D might be TRBD2 (5 bases). The CDR3 is made up of 14 amino acids. Looked up from germline, CDR1 is SGHRS and CDR2 is YFSETQ. Trimming stripped 2 bases from V and 2 bases from J, with 9 bases between. CDR3 coding DNA: TGCGCCAGCAGCTTAGCCGGGAACACAGATACGCAGTATTTT. Protein product: CASSLAGNTDTQYF.

This clone was counted only a few times. The chain links TRBV5-1 to TRBJ2-5; TRBD2 aligns across 8 bases. V trimming: 0 bases; J trimming: 5 bases; junction bases outside the gene matches: 12. CDR3 length: 17 amino acids. From germline, CDR1 is SGHRS and CDR2 YFSETQ. CDR3 sequence (DNA): TGCGCCAGCAGCTTGGAATCTTTAGCGGGGACCTTGGAGACCCAGTACTTC. This translates into CASSLESLAGTLETQYF.

J is TRBJ1-2 and V is TRBV7-9; D uncertain. This CDR3 has 13 amino acids. V was shortened by 3 bases and J by 0 bases, with 5 bases between the two germline ends. The V gene's germline CDR1 is SEHNR and CDR2 FQNEAQ (reference sequence). The CDR3 bases are TGTGCCAGCAGCTTCCCAGCTAACTATGGCTACACCTTC. Translating gives CASSFPANYGYTF.

This clone was detected only once. The chain recombines TRBV5-6 with TRBJ2-1, with D unresolved. Germline-derived CDR1 and CDR2 are SGHDT and YYEEEE. The germline V and J ends were trimmed by 0 bases and 8 bases, with 6 bases remaining between them. The CDR3 consists of 12 residues. CDR3 in amino acids: CASSLGGYEQFF. CDR3 coding DNA: TGTGCCAGCAGCTTGGGCGGCTATGAGCAGTTCTTC.

This clone was counted only a few times. V is TRBV12-5 and J is TRBJ1-1; D call uncertain. Germline V gives CDR1 LGHNT, CDR2 FRNRAP. The CDR3 totals 14 residues. The germline V and J ends were trimmed by 7 bases and 1 base, with 13 bases remaining between them. The CDR3 loop reads CASAPGLGNTEAFF. CDR3 in DNA: TGTGCTAGTGCTCCCGGACTGGGGAACACTGAAGCTTTCTTT.

V usage is TRBV4-1 and J usage is TRBJ2-1; TRBD2 matches at 10 bases. Germline V gene lookup returns CDR1 MGHRA and CDR2 YSYEKL. This CDR3 region has 17 residues. V shed 5 bases and J 15 bases; nucleotides not matched to a gene: 22. DNA for the CDR3: TGCGCCAGCAGCGAAATCAATATGGGACTAGCGCCTGGCCTTCGGTTCTTC. Residues: CASSEINMGLAPGLRFF.